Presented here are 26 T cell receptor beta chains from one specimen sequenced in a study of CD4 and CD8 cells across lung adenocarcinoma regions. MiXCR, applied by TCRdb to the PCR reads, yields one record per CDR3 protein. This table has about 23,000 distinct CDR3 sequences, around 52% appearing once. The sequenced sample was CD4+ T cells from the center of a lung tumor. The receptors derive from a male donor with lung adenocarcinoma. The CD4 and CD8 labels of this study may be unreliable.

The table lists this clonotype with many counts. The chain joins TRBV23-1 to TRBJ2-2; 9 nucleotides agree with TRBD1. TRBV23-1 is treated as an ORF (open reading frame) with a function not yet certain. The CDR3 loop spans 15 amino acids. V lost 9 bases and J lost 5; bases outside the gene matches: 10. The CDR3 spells CARVYRGRGTGELFF. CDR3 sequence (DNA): TGCGCCAGGGTGTACAGGGGGCGAGGGACCGGGGAGCTGTTTTTT.

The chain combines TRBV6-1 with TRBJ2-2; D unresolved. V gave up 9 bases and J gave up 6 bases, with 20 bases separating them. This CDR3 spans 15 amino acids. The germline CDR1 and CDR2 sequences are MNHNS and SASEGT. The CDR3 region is CARRLQAVSPGELFF. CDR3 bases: TGTGCCAGGAGACTCCAGGCTGTGAGCCCCGGGGAGCTGTTTTTT.

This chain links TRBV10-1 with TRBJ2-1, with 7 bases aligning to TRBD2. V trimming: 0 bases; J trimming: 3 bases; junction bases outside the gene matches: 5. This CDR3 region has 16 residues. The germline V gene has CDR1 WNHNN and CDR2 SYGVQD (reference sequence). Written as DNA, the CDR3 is TGCGCCAGCAGTGAGTCTGCTAGCGGTAACTACAATGAGCAGTTCTTC. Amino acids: CASSESASGNYNEQFF.

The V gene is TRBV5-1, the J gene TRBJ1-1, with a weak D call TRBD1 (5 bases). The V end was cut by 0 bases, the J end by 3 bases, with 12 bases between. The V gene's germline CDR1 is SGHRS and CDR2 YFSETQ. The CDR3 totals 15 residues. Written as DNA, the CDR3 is TGCGCCAGCAGCTTGGGGGGGACGGTTGACACTGAAGCTTTCTTT. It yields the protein CASSLGGTVDTEAFF.

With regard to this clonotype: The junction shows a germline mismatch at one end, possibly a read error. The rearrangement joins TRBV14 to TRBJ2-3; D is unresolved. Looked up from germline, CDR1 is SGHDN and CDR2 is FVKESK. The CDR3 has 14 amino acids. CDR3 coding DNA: TGTGCCGGCAGCCGGGCAGGTGCGGAAGCGACCCAGTATTTC. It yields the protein CAGSRAGAEATQYF.

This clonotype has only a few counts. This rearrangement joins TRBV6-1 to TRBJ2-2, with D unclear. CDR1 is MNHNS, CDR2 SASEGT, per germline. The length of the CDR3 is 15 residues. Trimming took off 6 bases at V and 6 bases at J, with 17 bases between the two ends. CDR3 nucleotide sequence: TGTGCCAGCAGACTCCAGGCTGGGATTCCCGGGGAGCTGTTTTTT. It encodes CASRLQAGIPGELFF.

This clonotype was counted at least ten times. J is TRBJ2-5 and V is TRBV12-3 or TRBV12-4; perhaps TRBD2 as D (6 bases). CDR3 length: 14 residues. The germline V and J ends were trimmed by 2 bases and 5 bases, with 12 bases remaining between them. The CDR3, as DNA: TGTGCCAGCAGTTTATTGGGAGGTTCCGAGACCCAGTACTTC. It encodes CASSLLGGSETQYF.

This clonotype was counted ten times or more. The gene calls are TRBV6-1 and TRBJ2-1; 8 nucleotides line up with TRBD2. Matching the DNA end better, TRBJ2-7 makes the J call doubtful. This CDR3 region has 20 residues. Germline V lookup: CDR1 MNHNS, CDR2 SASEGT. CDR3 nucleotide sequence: TGTGCCAGCAGTGAAGCTGGGGGGGTGGTGGCGGGAGGTACTTGGAGTGAGCAGTACTTC. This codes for CASSEAGGVVAGGTWSEQYF.

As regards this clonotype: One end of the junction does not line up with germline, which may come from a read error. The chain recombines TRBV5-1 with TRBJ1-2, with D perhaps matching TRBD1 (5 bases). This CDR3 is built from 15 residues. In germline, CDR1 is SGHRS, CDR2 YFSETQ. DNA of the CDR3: TGCGCCAGCAGCGTACAAGCAGGAGGGGCCTATGGCTACGCCTTC. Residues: CASSVQAGGAYGYAF. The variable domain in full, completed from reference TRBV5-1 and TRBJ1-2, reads KAGVTQTPRYLIKTRGQQVTLSCSPISGHRSVSWYQQTPGQGLQFLFEYFSETQRNKGNFPGRFSGRQFSNSRSEMNVSTLELGDSALYLCASSVQAGGAYGYAFGSGTRLTVV.

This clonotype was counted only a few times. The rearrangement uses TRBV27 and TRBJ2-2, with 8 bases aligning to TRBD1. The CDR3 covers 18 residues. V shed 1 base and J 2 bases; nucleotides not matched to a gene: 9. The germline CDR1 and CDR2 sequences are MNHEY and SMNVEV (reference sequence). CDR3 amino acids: CASSLYSPGTGNTGELFF. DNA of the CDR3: TGTGCCAGCAGTTTATACTCCCCCGGGACAGGCAACACCGGGGAGCTGTTTTTT.

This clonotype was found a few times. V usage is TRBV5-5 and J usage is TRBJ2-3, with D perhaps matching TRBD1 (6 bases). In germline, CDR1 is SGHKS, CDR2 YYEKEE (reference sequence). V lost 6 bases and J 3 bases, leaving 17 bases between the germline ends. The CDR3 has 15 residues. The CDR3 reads CASMPTGMKTDTQYF. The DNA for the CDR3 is TGTGCCAGCATGCCTACAGGGATGAAAACAGATACGCAGTATTTT. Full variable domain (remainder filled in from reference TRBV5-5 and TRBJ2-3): DAGVTQSPTHLIKTRGQQVTLRCSPISGHKSVSWYQQVLGQGPQFIFQYYEKEERGRGNFPDRFSARQFPNYSSELNVNALLLGDSALYLCASMPTGMKTDTQYFGPGTRLTVL.

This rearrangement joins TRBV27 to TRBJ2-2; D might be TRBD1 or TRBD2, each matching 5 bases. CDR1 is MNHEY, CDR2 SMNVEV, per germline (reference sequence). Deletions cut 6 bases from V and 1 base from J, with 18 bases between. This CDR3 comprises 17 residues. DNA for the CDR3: TGTGCCAGCAGCCGCCGGGTTTTGGGGGTGAACACCGGGGAGCTGTTTTTT. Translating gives CASSRRVLGVNTGELFF.

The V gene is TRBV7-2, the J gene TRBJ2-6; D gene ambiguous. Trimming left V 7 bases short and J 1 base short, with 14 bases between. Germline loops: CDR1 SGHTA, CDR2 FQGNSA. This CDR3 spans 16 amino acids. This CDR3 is CASISSRLSGANVLTF. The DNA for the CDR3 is TGTGCCAGCATTTCATCACGTCTGTCTGGGGCCAACGTCCTGACTTTC.

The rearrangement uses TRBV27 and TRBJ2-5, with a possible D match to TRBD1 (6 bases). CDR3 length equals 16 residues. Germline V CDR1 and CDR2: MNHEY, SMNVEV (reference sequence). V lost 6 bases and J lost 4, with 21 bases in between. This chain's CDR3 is CASRGKGGCDTETQYF. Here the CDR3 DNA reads TGTGCCAGCAGGGGAAAAGGGGGTTGTGACACAGAGACCCAGTACTTC.

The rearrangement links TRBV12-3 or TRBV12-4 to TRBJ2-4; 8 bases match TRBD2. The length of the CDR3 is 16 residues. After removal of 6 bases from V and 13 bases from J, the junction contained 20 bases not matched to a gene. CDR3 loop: CASSATGGGAKNTQYF. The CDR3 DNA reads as TGTGCCAGCAGCGCAACGGGGGGGGGAGCCAAAAACACGCAGTACTTC.

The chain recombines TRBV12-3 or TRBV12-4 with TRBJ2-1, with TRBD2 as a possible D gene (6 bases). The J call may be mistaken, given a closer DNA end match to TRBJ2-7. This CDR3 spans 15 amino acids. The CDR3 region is CASSLRDSSTGEQYF. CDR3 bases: TGTGCCAGCAGTTTAAGGGACTCTTCCACGGGGGAGCAGTACTTC.

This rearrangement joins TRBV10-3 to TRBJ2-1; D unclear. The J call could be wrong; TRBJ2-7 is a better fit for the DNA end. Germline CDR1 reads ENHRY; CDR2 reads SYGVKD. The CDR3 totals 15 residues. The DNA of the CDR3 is TGTGCCATCAGTGCCTTGGGCAGGACGGACTACGAGCAGTACTTC. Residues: CAISALGRTDYEQYF.

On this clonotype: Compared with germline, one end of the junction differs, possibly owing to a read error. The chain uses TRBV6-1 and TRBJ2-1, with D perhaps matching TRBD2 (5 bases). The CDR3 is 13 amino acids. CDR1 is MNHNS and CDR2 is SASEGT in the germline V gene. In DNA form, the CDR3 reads TGTGGCAGCAGTGATGGGAGCACCGATGAGCAGTTCTTT. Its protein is CGSSDGSTDEQFF.

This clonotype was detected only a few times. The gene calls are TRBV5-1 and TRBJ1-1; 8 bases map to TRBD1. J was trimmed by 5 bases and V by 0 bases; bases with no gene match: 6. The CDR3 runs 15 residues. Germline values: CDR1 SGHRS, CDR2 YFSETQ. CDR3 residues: CASSLDQGARTEAFF. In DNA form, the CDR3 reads TGCGCCAGCAGCTTGGATCAGGGGGCAAGGACTGAAGCTTTCTTT.

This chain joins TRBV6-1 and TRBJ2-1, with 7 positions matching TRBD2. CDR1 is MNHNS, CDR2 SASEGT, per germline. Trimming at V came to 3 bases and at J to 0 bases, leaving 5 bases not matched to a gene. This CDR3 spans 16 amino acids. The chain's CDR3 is CASSDFGGSSYNEQFF. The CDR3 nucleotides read TGTGCCAGCAGTGATTTTGGCGGGAGCTCCTACAATGAGCAGTTCTTC.

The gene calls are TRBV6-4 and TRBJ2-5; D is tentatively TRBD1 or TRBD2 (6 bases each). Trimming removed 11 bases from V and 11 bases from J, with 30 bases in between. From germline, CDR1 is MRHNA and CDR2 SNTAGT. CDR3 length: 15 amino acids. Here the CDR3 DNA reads TGTGCCGGGGGTGACGGGGGCCGGGGTGAAGATACGCAGTACTTC. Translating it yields CAGGDGGRGEDTQYF.

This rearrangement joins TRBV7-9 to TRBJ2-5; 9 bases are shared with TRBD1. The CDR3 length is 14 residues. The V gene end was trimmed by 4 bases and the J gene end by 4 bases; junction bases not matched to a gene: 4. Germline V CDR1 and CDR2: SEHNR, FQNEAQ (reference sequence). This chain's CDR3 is CASSSGTGTETQYF. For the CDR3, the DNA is TGTGCCAGCAGCTCCGGGACAGGGACAGAGACCCAGTACTTC. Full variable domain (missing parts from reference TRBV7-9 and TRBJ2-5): DTGVSQNPRHKITKRGQNVTFRCDPISEHNRLYWYRQTLGQGPEFLTYFQNEAQLEKSRLLSDRFSAERPKGSFSTLEIQRTEQGDSAMYLCASSSGTGTETQYFGPGTRLLVL.

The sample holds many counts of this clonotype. CDR3 DNA sequence: TGTGCCAGCAGTTACACCTTTGGGGGAGGGTACGGTGATACGCAGTATTTT. Protein product: CASSYTFGGGYGDTQYF. The chain joins TRBV6-5 to TRBJ2-3; 7 bases align to TRBD2. V shed 2 bases and J 6 bases; nucleotides not matched to a gene: 14. The CDR3 totals 17 residues. Germline lookup yields CDR1 MNHEY and CDR2 SVGAGI.

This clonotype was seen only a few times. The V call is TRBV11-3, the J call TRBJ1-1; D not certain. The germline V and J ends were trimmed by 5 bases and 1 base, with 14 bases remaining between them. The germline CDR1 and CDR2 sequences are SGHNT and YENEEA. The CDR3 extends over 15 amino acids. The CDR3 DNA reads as TGTGCCAGCAGCCCCCCCGGTTTTCCGAACACTGAAGCTTTCTTT. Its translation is CASSPPGFPNTEAFF.

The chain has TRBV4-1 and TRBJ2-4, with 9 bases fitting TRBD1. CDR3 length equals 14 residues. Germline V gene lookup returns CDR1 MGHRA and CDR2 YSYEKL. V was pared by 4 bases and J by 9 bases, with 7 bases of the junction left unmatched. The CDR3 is CASSLQGAGVIQYF. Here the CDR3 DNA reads TGCGCCAGCAGCCTACAGGGGGCCGGGGTCATTCAGTACTTC.

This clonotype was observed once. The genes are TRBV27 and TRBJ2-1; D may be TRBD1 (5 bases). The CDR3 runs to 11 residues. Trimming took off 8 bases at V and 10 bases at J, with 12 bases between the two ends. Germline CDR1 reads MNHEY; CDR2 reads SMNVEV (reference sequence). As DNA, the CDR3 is TGTGCCAGCGGCAGGGAAATCGAGCAGTTCTTC. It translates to CASGREIEQFF.